The 24 T cell receptor beta chains listed next were all sequenced from one sample in a study of OX40 agonist ivuxolimab in advanced cancers. TCRdb keeps only in-frame clones here, not all; method: immunoSEQ multiplex PCR. The sample yields about 24,000 clones, just over 90% seen once. Sequenced here: CD4+ or CD8+ T cells sorted from blood, sampled in a trial of the OX40 agonist ivuxolimab. Every receptor here comes from an adult with an advanced solid tumor such as melanoma, head and neck, liver or kidney cancer.

This chain links TRBV13 with TRBJ2-7, with 13 bases identical to TRBD2. The CDR3 extends over 15 amino acids. V lost 4 bases to trimming and J lost 4 bases; unmatched junction nucleotides: 4. The germline CDR1 and CDR2 sequences are PRHDT and FYEKMQ (reference sequence). The CDR3 sequence is CASSSGLAGRYEQYF. CDR3 sequence (DNA): TGTGCCAGCAGCTCGGGACTAGCGGGAAGGTACGAGCAGTACTTC.

V gene TRBV7-9 combines with J gene TRBJ2-1, with 8 bases fitting TRBD1. The CDR3 has 15 amino acids. Looked up from germline, CDR1 is SEHNR and CDR2 is FQNEAQ (reference sequence). The trim removed 5 bases at V and 0 bases at J, leaving 3 bases unmatched. The CDR3 nucleotides read TGTGCCAGCAGCCTACAGGGGGGCTCCTACAATGAGCAGTTCTTC. This codes for CASSLQGGSYNEQFF.

The chain employs TRBV19 and TRBJ2-3; 7 bases map to TRBD1. V trimming: 8 bases; J trimming: 2 bases; junction bases outside the gene matches: 7. The CDR3 extends over 14 amino acids. Germline lookup yields CDR1 LNHDA and CDR2 SQIVND (reference sequence). The CDR3 reads CASHSGTDTDTQYF. CDR3 nucleotide sequence: TGTGCCAGTCACTCTGGGACAGACACAGATACGCAGTATTTT.

This sequence joins TRBV7-9 and TRBJ2-7; D uncertain. Germline V gene sequence: CDR1 SEHNR, CDR2 FQNEAQ (reference sequence). V lost 1 base, J lost 3 bases, and 1 base lay in between. The CDR3 is 11 residues long. The CDR3 DNA sequence: TGTGCCAGCAGCTTAGACTACGAGCAGTACTTC. This sequence encodes CASSLDYEQYF.

CDR3 residues: CASSAQGYSNQPQHF. The DNA of the CDR3 is TGTGCCAGCAGCGCCCAGGGTTATAGCAATCAGCCCCAGCATTTT. V gene TRBV7-2 combines with J gene TRBJ1-5; D is perhaps TRBD1 (5 bases). Trimming took 5 bases from V and 0 from J, leaving 11 bases between them. This CDR3 region has 15 residues. Per the germline V gene, CDR1 is SGHTA and CDR2 is FQGNSA.

The chain employs TRBV12-5 and TRBJ2-3; 8 bases line up with TRBD2. Germline V gene sequence: CDR1 LGHNT, CDR2 FRNRAP. The CDR3 has 16 amino acids. V lost 0 bases to trimming and J lost 5 bases; unmatched junction nucleotides: 7. The DNA for the CDR3 is TGTGCTAGTGGTTTGGTACTCGGGGGGGGAGGAGATACGCAGTATTTT. Translating it yields CASGLVLGGGGDTQYF.

The chain carries TRBV6-5 and TRBJ2-1, with TRBD1 matching over 10 bases. The CDR3 is 16 residues long. CDR1 and CDR2 (germline): MNHEY, SVGAGI. J was trimmed by 9 bases and V by 0 bases; bases with no gene match: 8. The CDR3: CASSYSGTGDGGEQFF. The CDR3 bases are TGTGCCAGCAGTTACTCCGGGACAGGGGACGGTGGTGAGCAGTTCTTC.

The chain has TRBV7-9 and TRBJ2-5, with D unclear. The V end was cut by 4 bases, the J end by 1 base, with 10 bases between. The germline CDR1 and CDR2 sequences are SEHNR and FQNEAQ (reference sequence). This CDR3 is 14 amino acids long. Written as DNA, the CDR3 is TGTGCCAGCAGCTCCCTCGGAATCCAAGAGACCCAGTACTTC. Protein product: CASSSLGIQETQYF.

The gene calls are TRBV2 and TRBJ2-1; 7 nucleotides align to TRBD1. V lost 4 bases to trimming and J lost 10 bases; unmatched junction nucleotides: 4. Germline values: CDR1 SNHLY, CDR2 FYNNEI. The CDR3 loop spans 12 amino acids. The CDR3 DNA follows: TGTGCCAGCAGTGTGGAGACAGGGGAGCAGTTCTTC. This encodes CASSVETGEQFF. Using reference TRBV2 and TRBJ2-1 for the parts outside the CDR3, the full variable domain is EPEVTQTPSHQVTQMGQEVILRCVPISNHLYFYWYRQILGQKVEFLVSFYNNEISEKSEIFDDQFSVERPDGSNFTLKIRSTKLEDSAMYFCASSVETGEQFFGPGTRLTVL.

V gene TRBV21-1 combines with J gene TRBJ2-7; TRBD1 is the table's D call and was not checked against the DNA. TRBV21-1 is shown as a pseudogene. This CDR3 contains 16 residues. CDR3 nucleotides: TGTGCCAGCAGCAAAGGAGTTGGACAGAACTCCTACGAGCAGTACTTC. Translation gives CASSKGVGQNSYEQYF.

This clone showed up just once. The chain joins TRBV7-9 to TRBJ2-5, with TRBD2 matching 8 bases. CDR3 length: 11 residues. The germline CDR1 and CDR2 sequences are SEHNR and FQNEAQ (reference sequence). J gave up 9 bases and V 4 bases, and 1 base lay outside the gene matches. CDR3 region: CASSSGGAQYF. CDR3 coding DNA: TGTGCCAGCAGCTCCGGGGGGGCCCAGTACTTC.

V gene TRBV18 combines with J gene TRBJ2-5; 7 bases map to TRBD1. The CDR3 consists of 14 residues. The germline gives CDR1 KGHSH, CDR2 LQKENI. The trim removed 0 bases at V and 3 bases at J, leaving 1 base unmatched. The DNA of the CDR3 is TGTGCCAGCTCACCACCTGACAGGGAAGAGACCCAGTACTTC. Residues: CASSPPDREETQYF.

The chain couples TRBV2 to TRBJ2-1, with D possibly being TRBD1 or TRBD2 (5 bases each). CDR1 is SNHLY, CDR2 FYNNEI, per germline. CDR3 length: 12 residues. V was shortened by 10 bases and J by 3 bases, with 10 bases between the two germline ends. The CDR3 DNA sequence: TGTGCCACCCCGGGGCTCTACAATGAGCAGTTCTTC. It translates to CATPGLYNEQFF.

This chain links TRBV27 with TRBJ2-7; D uncertain. The germline V gene encodes CDR1 MNHEY and CDR2 SMNVEV (reference sequence). This CDR3 is built from 12 residues. Trimming took 4 bases from V and 6 from J, leaving 10 bases between them. The DNA of the CDR3 is TGTGCCAGCAGTTCTCTCCTCATCGAGCAGTACTTC. Translated, it gives CASSSLLIEQYF.

The V call is TRBV6-5, the J call TRBJ1-2, with unresolved D. V was shortened by 6 bases and J by 3 bases, with 11 bases between the two germline ends. CDR3 length: 13 amino acids. From germline, CDR1 is MNHEY and CDR2 SVGAGI. CDR3 bases: TGTGCCAGCAGGCAAAGCGGGTACTATGGCTACACCTTC. It is translated as CASRQSGYYGYTF.

The CDR3 loop is CSVPDGSTNYGYTF. The CDR3, as DNA: TGCAGCGTGCCCGACGGATCCACTAACTATGGCTACACCTTC. The chain carries TRBV29-1 and TRBJ1-2; D call uncertain. V lost 6 bases, J lost 0 bases, and 14 bases lay in between. Germline CDR1 reads SQVTM; CDR2 reads ANQGSEA. The length of the CDR3 is 14 residues.

The rearrangement joins TRBV11-2 to TRBJ1-1, with 7 bases matching TRBD1. Germline values: CDR1 SGHAT, CDR2 FQNNGV. V dropped 4 bases and J dropped 0; count of bases not matched to a gene: 5. The length of the CDR3 is 15 residues. This CDR3 reads CASSSFRGLNTEAFF. Written as DNA, the CDR3 is TGTGCCAGCAGCTCGTTCAGGGGGTTGAACACTGAAGCTTTCTTT.

This rearrangement joins TRBV7-8 to TRBJ2-1; D ambiguous. Germline-derived CDR1 and CDR2 are SGHVS and FQNEAQ. The CDR3 extends over 12 amino acids. The V end lost 4 bases, the J end lost 1 base, and 2 bases lay between the germline ends. In nucleotides, the CDR3 is TGTGCCAGCAGCTATTCCTACAATGAGCAGTTCTTC. As protein: CASSYSYNEQFF.

The V call is TRBV7-8, the J call TRBJ2-3; D unclear. The CDR3 runs to 18 residues. V was cut by 4 bases and J by 2 bases, with 22 bases left in between. Germline assignment: CDR1 SGHVS and CDR2 FQNEAQ. CDR3 sequence (DNA): TGTGCCAGCAGCTCGGGTTCGAGGTGGGGATCCGACACAGATACGCAGTATTTT. Translated: CASSSGSRWGSDTDTQYF.

The chain is built from TRBV10-2 and TRBJ1-2, with TRBD1 identical over 9 bases. The germline CDR1 and CDR2 sequences are WSHSY and SAAADI. This CDR3 has 15 amino acids. V lost 3 bases, J lost 6 bases, and 8 bases stayed unmatched. CDR3 protein: CASSESIWTGDGYTF. The DNA for the CDR3 is TGCGCCAGCAGTGAATCTATCTGGACAGGGGATGGCTACACCTTC.

The V call is TRBV28, the J call TRBJ2-1; D might be TRBD1 (5 bases). Germline CDR1 reads MDHEN; CDR2 reads SYDVKM. The CDR3 runs 13 residues. Trimming stripped 7 bases from V and 7 bases from J, with 14 bases between. This CDR3 reads CASNPSPGNEQFF. The CDR3 nucleotides are TGTGCCAGCAACCCCAGCCCAGGGAATGAGCAGTTCTTC.

J is TRBJ2-7 and V is TRBV11-2, with 7 nucleotides matching TRBD2. Germline V lookup: CDR1 SGHAT, CDR2 FQNNGV. The CDR3 has 16 residues. V was pared by 3 bases and J by 5 bases, with 13 bases of the junction left unmatched. CDR3 nucleotide sequence: TGTGCCAGCAGCTTGGGAGGGAGGGCCAGGATCGACGAGCAGTACTTC. This translates into CASSLGGRARIDEQYF.

This clone was seen a few times. V gene TRBV6-1 combines with J gene TRBJ2-7; D remains unclear. This CDR3 comprises 13 residues. The germline V and J ends were trimmed by 5 bases and 5 bases, with 13 bases remaining between them. Germline V gene sequence: CDR1 MNHNS, CDR2 SASEGT. CDR3 protein: CASSMSLPNEQYF. The DNA for the CDR3 is TGTGCCAGCAGTATGTCCCTCCCCAACGAGCAGTACTTC.

The chain links TRBV7-9 to TRBJ1-2; 8 bases are shared with TRBD1. The CDR3 runs 14 residues. CDR1 is SEHNR, CDR2 FQNEAQ, per germline (reference sequence). The V gene end was trimmed by 5 bases and the J gene end by 8 bases; junction bases not matched to a gene: 10. DNA of the CDR3: TGTGCCAGCAGCGCCGCCGCAGGGGGCAGAGGCTACACCTTC. As protein: CASSAAAGGRGYTF.